This T cell receptor (beta chain) was observed in a study of blood T cell repertoires in COVID-19. Study in general: Nucleic acid was either cDNA or gDNA, and it came from T cells, B-cell-depleted T cells, or PBMCs.

The CDR3 totals 21 residues. The germline gives CDR1 MGHRA, CDR2 YSYEKL. Deletions cut 3 bases from V and 0 bases from J, with 29 bases between. Assignment of participants to cohorts was predicated upon participant-reported clinical history. Some clones are missing from TCRdb's copy, which holds only in-frame ones; the method was immunoSEQ multiplex PCR. The data show 250,000 to 300,000 clones, with roughly 88% seen just once and approximately 2.5% held by the top ten. This receptor was identified in a woman between 40 and 50 years old with acute COVID-19. The J gene is TRBJ1-2, the V gene TRBV4-1; D possibly corresponds to TRBD1 (6 bases). Sequenced sample: PBMCs or T cells enriched from blood (not recorded which). The CDR3 protein is CASSHGWGGGYPRQANYGYTF. DNA for the CDR3: TGCGCCAGCAGCCATGGTTGGGGGGGCGGATATCCCCGACAAGCTAACTATGGCTACACCTTC.